This T cell receptor beta chain was sequenced during a study of T-cell memory formation after mild COVID-19. Libraries for TCRalpha and TCRbeta carried sample barcodes and unique molecular identifiers via 5'RACE. One entry per CDR3 protein, called by TCRdb with MiXCR from the 5' RACE reads. The sample has approximately 300,000 distinct CDR3 sequences; roughly 8.2% are singletons. There are 15 residues in the CDR3. V gave up 5 bases and J gave up 3 bases, with 16 bases separating them. This clonotype came up many times. Its antigen is undetermined. Study results and limitations: Memory from before infection featured some responding clones, which suggests cross-reactive memory joined.

The chain has TRBV12-3 or TRBV12-4 and TRBJ1-1; possibly TRBD1 for D (5 bases). Input material: PBMCs or a T cell subset sorted from them (not recorded which). This TCR was recovered from a man in his late teens or twenties who had mild COVID-19 (a few samples of this study predate the infection). Cell type and time point are not known. Here the CDR3 DNA reads TGTGCCAGCAGTCCCGCCATATCAGGGTACACTGAAGCTTTCTTT. The encoded protein is CASSPAISGYTEAFF.